The 11 T cell receptor beta chains in this list originate from one sample, sequenced in a study of T-cell reconstitution after alpha-beta-depleted transplantation in children. This sample's TCRbeta library carried unique molecular identifier barcodes. In TCRdb, the PCR reads were re-called with MiXCR into one record per CDR3 protein. The profile covers over 400,000 distinct CDR3 sequences, with 43% appearing a single time and approximately 25% taken by the ten largest. The sequenced sample was PBMCs, obtained before TCRalphabeta/CD19-depleted stem cell transplant. Every receptor here comes from a girl aged 2 to 10 with aplastic anemia, due to receive a stem cell transplant.

This clonotype was counted between two and nine times. V usage is TRBV7-3 and J usage is TRBJ2-1, with D possibly TRBD2 on 6 matching bases. CDR3 length: 14 residues. V shed 2 bases and J shed 7 bases, with 12 bases lying between them. Germline V gene sequence: CDR1 SGHTA, CDR2 FQGTGA. The DNA of the CDR3 is TGTGCCAGCAGCTTAGCAGGAGGGGAGAATGAGCAGTTCTTC. This sequence encodes CASSLAGGENEQFF.

V gene TRBV6-2 or TRBV6-3 combines with J gene TRBJ2-1; possibly TRBD2 for D (7 bases). Looked up from germline, CDR1 is MNHEY and CDR2 is SVGEGT. V was trimmed by 8 bases and J by 7 bases, leaving 15 bases between them. The length of the CDR3 is 13 residues. The CDR3, as DNA: TGTGCCAGCCGAGGGGGGGCCGGGAATGAGCAGTTCTTC. It encodes CASRGGAGNEQFF.

This clonotype has more than one count but fewer than ten. This chain uses TRBV6-2 or TRBV6-3 with TRBJ2-4, with 8 bases aligning to TRBD1. The CDR3 is 19 amino acids. Looked up from germline, CDR1 is MNHEY and CDR2 is SVGEGT. V lost 4 bases and J lost 1; bases outside the gene matches: 15. CDR3: CASSFFFLTGGRAKNIQYF. The DNA of the CDR3 is TGTGCCAGCAGTTTTTTTTTCCTCACAGGGGGTCGGGCCAAAAACATTCAGTACTTC.

This chain uses TRBV28 with TRBJ2-3; TRBD1 or TRBD2 may be the D gene (5 bases each). The germline V gene has CDR1 MDHEN and CDR2 SYDVKM. V dropped 3 bases and J dropped 0 bases, with 10 bases sitting between them. The CDR3 has 15 residues. The CDR3 is CASSFQGPSTDTQYF. For the CDR3, the DNA is TGTGCCAGCAGTTTCCAGGGACCGAGCACAGATACGCAGTATTTT.

This clonotype has just a few counts. This chain connects TRBV7-9 to TRBJ2-5; D remains ambiguous. The CDR3 extends over 12 amino acids. Trimming left V 7 bases short and J 1 base short, with 7 bases between. Germline V lookup: CDR1 SEHNR, CDR2 FQNEAQ (reference sequence). CDR3 DNA sequence: TGTGCCAGCACCGACGTCCAAGAGACCCAGTACTTC. Amino acid sequence: CASTDVQETQYF.

The V and J genes are TRBV5-4 and TRBJ2-5, with D perhaps TRBD1 or TRBD2 (5 bases each). There are 16 residues in the CDR3. From germline, CDR1 is SGHNT and CDR2 YYREEE (reference sequence). V lost 0 bases, J lost 7 bases, and 19 bases lay in between. CDR3 coding DNA: TGTGCCAGCAGCTTGGAGGGAAGGGGCAGAGGGAGGACCCAGTACTTC. This gives the protein CASSLEGRGRGRTQYF.

The chain links TRBV9 to TRBJ2-7; D remains unclear. V was shortened by 0 bases and J by 0 bases, with 10 bases between the two germline ends. CDR3 size: 15 residues. The germline gives CDR1 SGDLS, CDR2 YYNGEE. CDR3 sequence: CASSVEGGSSYEQYF. The CDR3 nucleotides read TGTGCCAGCAGCGTAGAGGGTGGATCCTCCTACGAGCAGTACTTC.

This chain joins TRBV20-1 and TRBJ1-1; 8 bases match TRBD1. The CDR3 is made up of 12 amino acids. The junction had 4 bases not matched to a gene; V was cut back by 6 bases and J by 4 bases. Germline V gene sequence: CDR1 DFQATT, CDR2 SNEGSKA (reference sequence). CDR3 loop: CSALGQGTEAFF. In DNA, the CDR3 is TGCAGTGCCCTCGGACAGGGCACTGAAGCTTTCTTT.

At least ten counts were recorded for this clonotype. The chain has TRBV5-1 and TRBJ1-5, with 7 bases matching TRBD1. J lost 5 bases, V lost 4 bases, and 12 bases had no gene match. The V gene's germline CDR1 is SGHRS and CDR2 YFSETQ. CDR3 length: 16 residues. For the CDR3, the DNA is TGCGCCAGCAGCGGGACAGTGGGGCTCCTCGATCAGCCCCAGCATTTT. Encoded protein: CASSGTVGLLDQPQHF.

This clonotype was counted once. This chain uses TRBV3-1 with TRBJ1-6, with D possibly being TRBD1 (6 bases). The V end lost 1 base, the J end lost 9 bases, and 13 bases lay between the germline ends. The CDR3 sequence is 15 residues long. Per germline, CDR1 LGHDT and CDR2 YNNKEL (reference sequence). The CDR3 here is CASSQVGGPTSPLHF. The CDR3 DNA sequence: TGTGCCAGCAGCCAAGTGGGGGGGCCTACTTCACCCCTCCACTTT.

V gene TRBV4-1 combines with J gene TRBJ2-7; D is unclear. V lost 2 bases and J lost 2, with 7 bases in between. The CDR3 has 13 amino acids. Germline loops: CDR1 MGHRA, CDR2 YSYEKL. CDR3 DNA: TGCGCCAGCAGCCAAAGCTTACCCTACGAGCAGTACTTC. This sequence encodes CASSQSLPYEQYF.